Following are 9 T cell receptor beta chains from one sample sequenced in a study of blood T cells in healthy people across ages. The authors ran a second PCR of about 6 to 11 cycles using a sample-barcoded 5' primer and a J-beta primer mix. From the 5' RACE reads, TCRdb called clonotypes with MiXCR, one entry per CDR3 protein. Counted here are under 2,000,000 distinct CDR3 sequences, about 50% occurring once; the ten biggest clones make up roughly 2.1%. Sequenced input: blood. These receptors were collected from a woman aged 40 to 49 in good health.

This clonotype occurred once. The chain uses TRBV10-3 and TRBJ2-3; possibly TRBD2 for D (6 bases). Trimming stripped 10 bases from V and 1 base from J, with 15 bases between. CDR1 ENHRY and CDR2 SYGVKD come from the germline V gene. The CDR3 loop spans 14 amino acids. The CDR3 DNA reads TGTGCCACCGGGAGACTTGAGGGCACAGATACGCAGTATTTT. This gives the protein CATGRLEGTDTQYF.

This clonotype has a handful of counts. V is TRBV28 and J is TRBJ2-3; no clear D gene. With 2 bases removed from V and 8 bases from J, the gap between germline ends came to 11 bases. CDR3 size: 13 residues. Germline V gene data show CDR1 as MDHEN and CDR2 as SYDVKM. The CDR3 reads CASSLGPSATQYF. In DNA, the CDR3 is TGTGCCAGCAGTTTAGGACCCTCGGCTACGCAGTATTTT.

Here the CDR3 reads CASSRDYPAYEQYF. The CDR3 DNA is TGTGCCAGCTCCCGGGACTACCCTGCCTACGAGCAGTACTTC. The chain carries TRBV12-3 or TRBV12-4 and TRBJ2-7; TRBD2 matches 7 bases. V shed 8 bases and J 2 bases; nucleotides not matched to a gene: 9. CDR3 length: 14 residues.

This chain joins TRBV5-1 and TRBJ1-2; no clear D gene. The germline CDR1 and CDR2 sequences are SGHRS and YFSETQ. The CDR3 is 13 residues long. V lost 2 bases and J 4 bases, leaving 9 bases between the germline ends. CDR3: CASSLYFGYGYTF. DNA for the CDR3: TGCGCCAGCAGCTTATACTTTGGCTATGGCTACACCTTC.

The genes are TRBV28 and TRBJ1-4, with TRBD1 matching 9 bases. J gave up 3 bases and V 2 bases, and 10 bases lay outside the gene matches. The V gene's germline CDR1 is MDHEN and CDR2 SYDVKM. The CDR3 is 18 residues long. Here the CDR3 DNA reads TGTGCCAGCAGTTTACCGGGACAGGGTATTATATCTAATGAAAAACTGTTTTTT. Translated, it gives CASSLPGQGIISNEKLFF.

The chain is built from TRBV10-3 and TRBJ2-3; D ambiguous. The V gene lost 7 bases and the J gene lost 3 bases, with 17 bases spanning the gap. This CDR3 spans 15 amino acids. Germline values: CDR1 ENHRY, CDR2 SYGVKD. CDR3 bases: TGTGCCATCACCGAAGACCCCCCCACTACAGATACGCAGTATTTT. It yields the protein CAITEDPPTTDTQYF.

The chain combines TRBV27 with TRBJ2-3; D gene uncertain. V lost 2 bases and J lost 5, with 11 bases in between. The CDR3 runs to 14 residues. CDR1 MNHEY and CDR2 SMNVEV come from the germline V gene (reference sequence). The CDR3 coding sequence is TGTGCCAGCAGTTTAGGGTCCCCGGGAGATACGCAGTATTTT. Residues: CASSLGSPGDTQYF.

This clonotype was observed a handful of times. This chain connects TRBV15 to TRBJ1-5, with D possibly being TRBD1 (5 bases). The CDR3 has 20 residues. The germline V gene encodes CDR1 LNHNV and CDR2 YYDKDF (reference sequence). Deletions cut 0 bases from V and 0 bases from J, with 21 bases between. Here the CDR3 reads CATSRDQRIRDLYSNQPQHF. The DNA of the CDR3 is TGTGCCACCAGCAGAGATCAACGGATCAGGGATCTTTATAGCAATCAGCCCCAGCATTTT.

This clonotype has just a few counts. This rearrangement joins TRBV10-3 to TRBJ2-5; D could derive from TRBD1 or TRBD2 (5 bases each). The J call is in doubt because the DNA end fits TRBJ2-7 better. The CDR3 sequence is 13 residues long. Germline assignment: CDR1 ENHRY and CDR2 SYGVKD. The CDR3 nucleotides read TGTGCCATCAGTGCCAGGGAGACCTACGAGCAGTACTTC. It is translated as CAISARETYEQYF.